The 12 T cell receptor beta chains reported below all come from one sample, sequenced in a study of T cells in Graves' hyperthyroidism and ophthalmopathy. Amplification targeted TCR beta CDR3 regions from RNA transcripts. A first-round RT-PCR of the TCR CDR3 used the HTBI primer set. TCRdb reprocessed the multiplex PCR reads via MiXCR and lists one record per CDR3 protein. Here the sample spans fewer than 800,000 distinct CDR3 sequences, about 15% being singletons. Sequencing was carried out using blood. All receptors come from a man younger than 35 with Graves' hyperthyroidism.

This chain joins TRBV10-3 and TRBJ2-3; D might be TRBD1 (5 bases). Germline assignment: CDR1 ENHRY and CDR2 SYGVKD. The CDR3 is 15 amino acids. Trimming took 5 bases from V and 0 from J, leaving 12 bases between them. The CDR3 sequence is CAISKGAESTDTQYF. CDR3 sequence (DNA): TGTGCCATCAGTAAAGGGGCGGAGAGCACAGATACGCAGTATTTT.

This clonotype was found many times. The chain couples TRBV20-1 to TRBJ1-1; possibly TRBD1 for D (6 bases). The V end lost 2 bases, the J end lost 1 base, and 14 bases lay between the germline ends. This CDR3 has 15 amino acids. Germline V gives CDR1 DFQATT, CDR2 SNEGSKA (reference sequence). The CDR3 spells CSARPRQARNTEAFF. The CDR3, as DNA: TGCAGTGCTAGACCTAGACAGGCGAGGAACACTGAAGCTTTCTTT.

At least ten counts were recorded for this clonotype. The chain uses TRBV2 and TRBJ2-3; 7 bases line up with TRBD1. Germline trimming cut 1 base from V and 4 bases from J; bases unmatched to any gene: 5. CDR3 length equals 15 residues. Germline CDR1 SNHLY, CDR2 FYNNEI. CDR3 protein: CASSEVGQGADTQYF. DNA for the CDR3: TGTGCCAGCAGTGAAGTTGGGCAGGGGGCAGATACGCAGTATTTT.

This clonotype occurred many times. The chain links TRBV7-6 to TRBJ2-5; D may correspond to TRBD1 or TRBD2 (5 bases each). The germline V gene has CDR1 SGHVS and CDR2 FNYEAQ. Trimming removed 3 bases at V and 4 bases at J, with 18 bases between. There are 16 residues in the CDR3. The CDR3 DNA follows: TGTGCCAGCAGCTTCGGGGCACCTGATGTGGGAGAGACCCAGTACTTC. Translating it yields CASSFGAPDVGETQYF.

The table lists this clonotype with many counts. The rearrangement uses TRBV5-5 and TRBJ2-3; D gene uncertain. The CDR3 has 12 residues. V was trimmed by 4 bases and J by 6 bases, leaving 9 bases between them. Germline assignment: CDR1 SGHKS and CDR2 YYEKEE (reference sequence). CDR3 nucleotides: TGTGCCAGCAGCGAACCGCCGGATACGCAGTATTTT. This codes for CASSEPPDTQYF. Complete variable domain (other parts from reference TRBV5-5 and TRBJ2-3): DAGVTQSPTHLIKTRGQQVTLRCSPISGHKSVSWYQQVLGQGPQFIFQYYEKEERGRGNFPDRFSARQFPNYSSELNVNALLLGDSALYLCASSEPPDTQYFGPGTRLTVL.

Only a few counts were recorded for this clonotype. This chain links TRBV10-3 with TRBJ1-1; 8 nucleotides align to TRBD1. The CDR3 spans 15 residues. Germline V gene lookup returns CDR1 ENHRY and CDR2 SYGVKD. With 3 bases clipped from V and 5 bases from J, the junction kept 8 bases outside the gene matches. The CDR3: CAISDGPGGLTEAFF. CDR3 bases: TGTGCCATCAGTGACGGCCCAGGGGGCTTGACTGAAGCTTTCTTT.

This clonotype has a count of ten or more. This chain uses TRBV6-2 or TRBV6-3 with TRBJ1-1; D may be TRBD1 (5 bases). CDR3 length: 14 amino acids. V was clipped by 0 bases and J by 2 bases, with 7 bases between them. Germline lookup yields CDR1 MNHEY and CDR2 SVGEGT. CDR3 sequence (DNA): TGTGCCAGCAGTTACTCGGGACGTAACACTGAAGCTTTCTTT. Amino acids: CASSYSGRNTEAFF.

V and J are TRBV20-1 and TRBJ1-2; D possibly corresponds to TRBD1 (5 bases). Trimming left V 3 bases short and J 4 bases short, with 15 bases between. The CDR3 contains 14 residues. CDR1 is DFQATT and CDR2 is SNEGSKA in the germline V gene (reference sequence). CDR3 sequence (DNA): TGCAGTGCTAGCCGGGACTCAGGAGGCTATGGCTACACCTTC. Residues: CSASRDSGGYGYTF.

This clonotype was detected a few times. The J gene is TRBJ1-5, the V gene TRBV18, with D perhaps TRBD1 (5 bases). V lost 2 bases to trimming and J lost 4 bases, with 15 bases between them. CDR1 KGHSH and CDR2 LQKENI come from the germline V gene. CDR3 size: 16 residues. The CDR3 sequence is CASSPDETGGNQPQHF. CDR3 sequence (DNA): TGTGCCAGCTCACCAGACGAAACAGGTGGGAATCAGCCCCAGCATTTT. Drawing the rest from reference TRBV18 and TRBJ1-5, the complete variable domain is NAGVMQNPRHLVRRRGQEARLRCSPMKGHSHVYWYRQLPEEGLKFMVYLQKENIIDESGMPKERFSAEFPKEGPSILRIQQVVRGDSAAYFCASSPDETGGNQPQHFGDGTRLSIL.

The chain couples TRBV11-2 to TRBJ2-7, with TRBD1 matching over 8 bases. The germline CDR1 and CDR2 sequences are SGHAT and FQNNGV. The CDR3 length is 14 residues. The junction had 10 bases not matched to a gene; V was cut back by 5 bases and J by 7 bases. CDR3 in amino acids: CASSKPFTGGEQYF. CDR3 nucleotide sequence: TGTGCCAGCAGCAAGCCGTTTACAGGGGGTGAGCAGTACTTC.

This clonotype was seen a handful of times. V usage is TRBV20-1 and J usage is TRBJ1-1; D might be TRBD1 (5 bases). The CDR3 extends over 16 amino acids. V shed 7 bases and J shed 2 bases, with 23 bases lying between them. From germline, CDR1 is DFQATT and CDR2 SNEGSKA (reference sequence). CDR3 region: CSVRGAAGTPNTEAFF. CDR3 bases: TGCAGTGTTAGGGGCGCAGCCGGGACTCCCAACACTGAAGCTTTCTTT.

This clonotype was recorded at least ten times. The chain links TRBV28 to TRBJ2-2; 7 positions match TRBD1. The CDR3 runs 15 residues. Trimming took 4 bases from V and 5 from J; bases not matched to a gene: 7. The germline gives CDR1 MDHEN, CDR2 SYDVKM. The CDR3 is CASSSRQGVTGELFF. In DNA, the CDR3 is TGTGCCAGCAGTTCCCGACAGGGAGTAACCGGGGAGCTGTTTTTT.